The entry below describes one T cell receptor beta chain. As yet, its antigen is unknown. These data originate in a study of cytomegalovirus exposure and HLA in healthy donors. Study outcomes and limitations: Another analysis was done later, and it associated over 15,000 TCR beta sequences with HLA alleles at 0.05 false discovery rate. TCR beta sequences reportedly predicted the HLA-A and HLA-B alleles of most subjects accurately.

The PCR contained 60 Vbeta and 13 Jbeta primers. Only in-frame clones appear in the TCRdb table, and some are missing; sequencing was by immunoSEQ multiplex PCR. There are about 110,000 clones in the sample; roughly 85% occur only once, and 2.5% to 3.5% lies in the top ten. Germline V gene lookup returns CDR1 LGHNA and CDR2 YSLEER. Trimming removed 0 bases from V and 2 bases from J, with 8 bases in between. The CDR3 contains 15 residues. Sequenced material: PBMCs. The TCR comes from a woman between 35 and 50 years old in good health and CMV-seronegative. The chain has TRBV4-3 and TRBJ2-1, with D possibly matching TRBD2 (5 bases). CDR3 bases: TGCGCCAGCAGCCAAGACGGTAGCGCCTACAATGAGCAGTTCTTC. Protein product: CASSQDGSAYNEQFF.